This T cell receptor (beta chain) was recorded in a study of control samples from healthy donors and cancer patients. Assay: immunoSEQ multiplex PCR; the TCRdb copy retains only in-frame clones and omits some. This sample has more than 150,000 clones, with around 93% found just once. The sequencing sample was made of blood. This sequence originates from a young man in good health.

CDR3 DNA: TGTGCCAGCACCTCCCCCTACAATGAGCAGTTCTTC. It specifies CASTSPYNEQFF. The rearrangement uses TRBV19 and TRBJ2-1; D is unclear. V dropped 9 bases and J dropped 2 bases, with 8 bases sitting between them. CDR3 length: 12 residues. Per the germline V gene, CDR1 is LNHDA and CDR2 is SQIVND (reference sequence). Drawing the rest from reference TRBV19 and TRBJ2-1, the complete variable domain is DGGITQSPKYLFRKEGQNVTLSCEQNLNHDAMYWYRQDPGQGLRLIYYSQIVNDFQKGDIAEGYSVSREKKESFPLTVTSAQKNPTAFYLCASTSPYNEQFFGPGTRLTVL.